This entry concerns a single TCR beta chain. Antigen specificity is unknown. Assay used: immunoSEQ multiplex PCR; TCRdb lists only in-frame clones, some missing. Of fewer than 35,000 clones listed, roughly 56% are singletons. Time point of the sample: week 5, during vaccination. Every vaccination contained 300 ug of the mutant IDH1 20-mer peptide and was paired with topical imiquimod. Each tumor in the donors was a new WHO grade 3 or 4 astrocytoma, IDH1-mutant and ATRX-lost. These data originate in a study of a mutant IDH1 vaccine in newly diagnosed glioma. Study information: In some groups vaccination began 4-6 weeks post-radiotherapy; others received it with temozolomide. Before enrollment, the patients had been treated with radiotherapy alone, temozolomide alone, or both together. Most of them had received both. Study-level points and caveats: 93.3% of patients showed vaccine-induced immune responses across multiple MHC alleles.

Germline V gives CDR1 MNHEY, CDR2 SVGAGI. V gave up 5 bases and J gave up 7 bases; unmatched junction bases: 8. The CDR3 covers 14 residues. The source is a woman between 18 and 29 years old with glioma. The rearrangement joins TRBV6-5 to TRBJ1-5, with TRBD1 matching over 7 bases. This specimen consisted of PBMCs, obtained from a glioma patient whose treatment included an IDH1 peptide vaccine. CDR3 loop: CASSLRQGGQPQHF. The DNA of the CDR3 is TGTGCCAGCAGTCTACGACAGGGCGGGCAGCCCCAGCATTTT.